These T cell receptor beta chains were read from a single sample in a study of blood T cell repertoires in COVID-19. Sequenced by immunoSEQ multiplex PCR; TCRdb stores in-frame clones only, minus some. Among around 160,000 clones listed, around 80% were seen once. Sample: PBMCs or T cells enriched from blood (not recorded which). These receptors came from a man between 40 and 49 years old who had recovered from COVID-19. CDR3s include the opening cysteine and the closing phenylalanine or tryptophan. The order of the fields is V gene, D gene, J gene, clone size, CDR3 DNA, CDR3 protein. The D gene is left open where the match is weak. Clone size is shown for a subset of rows, as once, few, many or a class of expanded clone.

v_call: TRBV11-2; d_call: -; j_call: TRBJ1-5; clone_size: -; cdr3_nt: TGTGCCAGCAGCTTGAGGCCCAGTCAGCCCCAGCATTTT; cdr3_aa: CASSLRPSQPQHF
v_call: TRBV7-8; d_call: TRBD1; j_call: TRBJ1-1; clone_size: -; cdr3_nt: TGTGCCAGCAGCGCCACGACAGGGGGGAGCACTGAAGCTTTCTTT; cdr3_aa: CASSATTGGSTEAFF
v_call: TRBV2; d_call: TRBD2; j_call: TRBJ2-3; clone_size: -; cdr3_nt: TGTGCCAGCAGTGATAAGCGGGGACCCAGTACGCAGTATTTT; cdr3_aa: CASSDKRGPSTQYF
v_call: TRBV24-1; d_call: TRBD2; j_call: TRBJ2-3; clone_size: -; cdr3_nt: TGTGCCACCAGTGACGGCGCGCGGGGGGCATCAGATACGCAGTATTTT; cdr3_aa: CATSDGARGASDTQYF
v_call: TRBV7-2; d_call: TRBD1; j_call: TRBJ2-1; clone_size: -; cdr3_nt: TGTGCCAGCAGCTTTGGGACAGCCCACTACAATGAGCAGTTCTTC; cdr3_aa: CASSFGTAHYNEQFF
v_call: TRBV19; d_call: -; j_call: TRBJ1-1; clone_size: few; cdr3_nt: TGTGCCAGTAGTATAAAGGGATTCGGGGCTGAAGCTTTCTTT; cdr3_aa: CASSIKGFGAEAFF
v_call: TRBV18; d_call: -; j_call: TRBJ2-7; clone_size: few; cdr3_nt: TGTGCCAGCTCACGCGGGCTTGAGTCCGAGCAGTACTTC; cdr3_aa: CASSRGLESEQYF
v_call: TRBV11-3; d_call: TRBD1; j_call: TRBJ1-1; clone_size: -; cdr3_nt: TGTGCCAGCAGCTTAGAGCAAAGGGGGACAGGGGGCACTGAAGCTTTCTTT; cdr3_aa: CASSLEQRGTGGTEAFF
v_call: TRBV10-2; d_call: TRBD1; j_call: TRBJ1-3; clone_size: -; cdr3_nt: TGCGCCAGCACCCCATGGGACAGGGGGCTGTCGGACGGAAACACCATATATTTT; cdr3_aa: CASTPWDRGLSDGNTIYF
v_call: TRBV3-1/TRBV3-2; d_call: -; j_call: TRBJ2-5; clone_size: -; cdr3_nt: TGTGCCAGCAGCCATGCCGGGTCCAACCAAGAGACCCAGTACTTC; cdr3_aa: CASSHAGSNQETQYF
v_call: TRBV28; d_call: -; j_call: TRBJ2-3; clone_size: -; cdr3_nt: TGTGCCAGCGGGGGGGCCCGGGAAGATACGCAGTATTTT; cdr3_aa: CASGGAREDTQYF
v_call: TRBV12-3/TRBV12-4; d_call: TRBD1; j_call: TRBJ2-1; clone_size: -; cdr3_nt: TGTGCCAGTCCCGACAGGGGCCGGGATGAGCAGTTCTTC; cdr3_aa: CASPDRGRDEQFF
v_call: TRBV3-1/TRBV3-2; d_call: TRBD1; j_call: TRBJ2-1; clone_size: -; cdr3_nt: TGTGCCAGCAGCCAAGGACTAAGACAGGGTAAAAATGAGCAGTTCTTC; cdr3_aa: CASSQGLRQGKNEQFF
v_call: TRBV24-1; d_call: -; j_call: TRBJ2-5; clone_size: -; cdr3_nt: TGTGCCACCAGTGATTTTTTCCTACAAGAGACCCAGTACTTC; cdr3_aa: CATSDFFLQETQYF
v_call: TRBV7-6; d_call: TRBD1; j_call: TRBJ1-5; clone_size: few; cdr3_nt: TGTGCCAGCAGCTACGGACAGGGCAATCAGCCCCAGCATTTT; cdr3_aa: CASSYGQGNQPQHF
v_call: TRBV6-5; d_call: TRBD1; j_call: TRBJ1-1; clone_size: -; cdr3_nt: TGTGCCAGCAGCTGGGGGACAGTGAACACTGAAGCTTTCTTT; cdr3_aa: CASSWGTVNTEAFF
v_call: TRBV30; d_call: -; j_call: TRBJ1-2; clone_size: -; cdr3_nt: TGTGCCTACTCGGGGGTCTATGGCTACACCTTC; cdr3_aa: CAYSGVYGYTF